These 3 T cell receptor beta chains came from one sample sequenced in a study of response to subunit inactivated influenza vaccine. TCRdb used MiXCR to reprocess the RT-PCR reads, holding one entry per CDR3 protein. The table records around 480,000 distinct CDR3 sequences, around 9.9% of them present only once. The sample here was PBMCs from blood, taken 45 days after vaccination. The receptors shown here come from a man aged 50-59 years who received an inactivated influenza vaccine.

The chain carries TRBV20-1 and TRBJ2-3; D gene ambiguous. The CDR3 extends over 15 amino acids. The V end was cut by 5 bases, the J end by 0 bases, with 15 bases between. From germline, CDR1 is DFQATT and CDR2 SNEGSKA (reference sequence). CDR3 coding DNA: TGCAGTGCTCTCCCCCCATTTTCTAGCACAGATACGCAGTATTTT. This gives the protein CSALPPFSSTDTQYF.

The table lists this clonotype with many counts. This chain uses TRBV6-1 with TRBJ1-2; tentative D call: TRBD1 (6 bases). With 6 bases removed from V and 4 bases from J, the gap between germline ends came to 12 bases. Germline V gene lookup returns CDR1 MNHNS and CDR2 SASEGT. This CDR3 region has 13 residues. CDR3 protein: CASSQQGFYGYTF. CDR3 DNA: TGTGCCAGCAGCCAACAGGGATTCTATGGCTACACCTTC.

At least ten counts were recorded for this clonotype. The chain couples TRBV6-2 or TRBV6-3 to TRBJ1-4, with D possibly matching TRBD1 (5 bases). The CDR3 is 14 residues long. Trimming pared 7 bases from V and 10 bases from J, leaving 19 bases between. Germline assignment: CDR1 MNHEY and CDR2 SVGEGT. The CDR3 region has the DNA TGTGCCAGCAAGCGGGGGGATAAGGTCGGAAAACTGTTTTTT. As protein: CASKRGDKVGKLFF.